This T cell receptor beta chain was observed in a study of CD8 T cells in ankylosing spondylitis. The TCR beta libraries were generated through quantitative 5'-RACE incorporating molecular barcodes. TCRdb recomputed calls from the 5' RACE reads with MiXCR, one row per CDR3 protein. The repertoire holds 250,000 to 350,000 distinct CDR3 sequences, with around 19% as singletons. Trimming removed 7 bases from V and 5 bases from J, with 18 bases in between. Germline V CDR1 and CDR2: MNHNS, SASEGT. This CDR3 contains 15 residues. This clonotype was obtained from a male donor with ankylosing spondylitis or in good health (not recorded which). The V and J genes are TRBV6-1 and TRBJ1-5, with no clear D. Input material: blood, either unsorted or a sorted T cell fraction (not recorded which). CDR3 DNA sequence: TGTGCCAGCACCCCAATGGGGAGGCAAGATCAGCCCCAGCATTTT. Residues: CASTPMGRQDQPQHF.